This T cell receptor beta chain appears in the sequencing data of a study of blood T cell repertoires in COVID-19. Study-wide background: Both acute and convalescent COVID-19 samples were obtained from the United States, Italy and Spain.

Repertoires were generated with immunoSEQ multiplex PCR, while TCRdb's copy carries only in-frame clones and drops some. The repertoire holds approximately 76,000 clones, with 75% to 85% as singletons. V lost 1 base and J lost 6, with 9 bases in between. The V gene's germline CDR1 is SGHVS and CDR2 FNYEAQ. The CDR3 runs to 13 residues. The source of this sequence is a woman aged 55-69 years with acute or convalescent COVID-19. J is TRBJ1-1 and V is TRBV7-6; tentative D call: TRBD1 (5 bases). The sequencing sample was made of peripheral blood. The CDR3 coding sequence is TGTGCCAGCAGCTTAGTAGGGGCGGCTGAAGCTTTCTTT. Translation: CASSLVGAAEAFF.